This TCR beta chain was sequenced during a study of regulatory T cells in long-lasting Graves disease. Study overall: Those with persistent Graves' disease had received antithyroid drugs for over 5 years with positive TSH receptor antibodies.

This clonotype was found a few times. Its matching antigen is unknown. This may be a read error, as it is one base from a much larger clone. Libraries of TCR beta came from iRepertoire HTBI primers plus Arm-PCR of CDR3 regions. TCRdb used MiXCR to reprocess the multiplex PCR reads, holding one entry per CDR3 protein. The profile shows about 470,000 distinct CDR3 sequences, about a fifth of them singletons. Study observations and caveats: With persistent disease, TRBV28, TRBJ1-2 and TRBJ2-5 were the favored segments. Thyroid tissue went unstudied; only peripheral blood was examined.

Time point in this sample: persistent/refractory GD, antithyroid drugs over 5 years with positive TRAb. The authors made the TCR library using RNA they extracted from PBMCs. Peripheral blood, about 10 milliliters of it, was drawn into EDTA tubes. CDR1 and CDR2 from the germline V gene are SGHAT and FQDESV (reference sequence). This CDR3 spans 14 amino acids. The receptor's source is a female donor with Graves disease. The sample was peripheral blood mononuclear cells (PBMCs), taken when the disease was refractory, from a patient treated with antithyroid drugs. V gene TRBV11-1 combines with J gene TRBJ2-5, with TRBD2 matching 8 bases. The CDR3 nucleotides are TGTGTCAGCAGCCCCGGACTAGCTGGGCCGACCCAGTACTTC. Encoded protein: CVSSPGLAGPTQYF.